Below are 10 T cell receptor beta chains sequenced from a single sample in a study of blood T cell repertoires in COVID-19. The repertoire was sequenced with immunoSEQ multiplex PCR; TCRdb's copy has only in-frame clones and lacks some. The data hold approximately 160,000 clones, with about 87% observed a single time. Specimen: peripheral blood. These receptors came from a man in his sixties with COVID-19, enrolled during active disease.

This chain connects TRBV9 to TRBJ1-1, with TRBD1 as a possible D gene (5 bases). This CDR3 region has 14 residues. Germline lookup yields CDR1 SGDLS and CDR2 YYNGEE. V was shortened by 0 bases and J by 4 bases, with 10 bases between the two germline ends. CDR3 sequence reads: CASSVGQRVTEAFF. The CDR3 DNA reads as TGTGCCAGCAGCGTAGGACAGCGGGTCACTGAAGCTTTCTTT.

The sample holds a few counts of this clone. This chain uses TRBV11-3 with TRBJ1-1; TRBD1 might be the D (5 bases). Germline CDR1 reads SGHNT; CDR2 reads YENEEA. Trimming cost V 4 bases and J 3 bases, with 9 bases left between them. The CDR3 runs 13 residues. The CDR3 spells CASSSQDYTEAFF. The CDR3 region has the DNA TGTGCCAGCAGCTCACAGGATTACACTGAAGCTTTCTTT. Full variable domain (remainder filled in from reference TRBV11-3 and TRBJ1-1): EAGVVQSPRYKIIEKKQPVAFWCNPISGHNTLYWYLQNLGQGPELLIRYENEEAVDDSQLPKDRFSAERLKGVDSTLKIQPAELGDSAVYLCASSSQDYTEAFFGQGTRLTVV.

The chain combines TRBV13 with TRBJ1-6, with TRBD1 as a possible D gene (5 bases). CDR1 and CDR2 from the germline V gene are PRHDT and FYEKMQ (reference sequence). V lost 4 bases to trimming and J lost 7 bases, with 17 bases between them. The CDR3 extends over 16 amino acids. CDR3 sequence reads: CASSSRRVNLNSPLHF. CDR3 coding DNA: TGTGCCAGCAGCTCTCGCAGGGTAAATCTGAATTCACCCCTCCACTTT.

The chain couples TRBV10-3 to TRBJ1-3; 7 positions match TRBD1. The CDR3 is 15 amino acids. CDR1 and CDR2 from the germline V gene are ENHRY and SYGVKD. V dropped 6 bases and J dropped 4; count of bases not matched to a gene: 9. CDR3 amino acids: CAIRRTGPPGNTIYF. As DNA, the CDR3 is TGTGCCATCAGAAGGACAGGCCCTCCAGGAAACACCATATATTTT.

This clone came up a few times. At the DNA level, this CDR3 is encoded by other sequences in the same sample as well. The V gene is TRBV19, the J gene TRBJ1-2, with 7 bases aligning to TRBD1. The CDR3 totals 15 residues. J was trimmed by 1 base and V by 6 bases; bases with no gene match: 8. Germline CDR1 reads LNHDA; CDR2 reads SQIVND (reference sequence). The CDR3: CASRDRDRLNYGYTF. The CDR3 DNA is TGTGCCAGTAGAGATAGGGACAGACTTAACTATGGCTACACCTTC.

The chain uses TRBV4-3 and TRBJ1-6; 10 bases are a match to TRBD1. Germline V gives CDR1 LGHNA, CDR2 YSLEER. This CDR3 contains 15 residues. The J segment lost 9 bases and the V segment lost 1 base, leaving 3 bases of the junction unmatched. As DNA, the CDR3 is TGCGCCAGCAGCCAAGGGACAGGGGGGTCTTCACCCCTCCACTTT. Residues: CASSQGTGGSSPLHF.

This sequence joins TRBV5-5 and TRBJ2-3; D is unresolved. There are 14 residues in the CDR3. V gave up 0 bases and J gave up 10 bases, with 15 bases separating them. From germline, CDR1 is SGHKS and CDR2 YYEKEE (reference sequence). CDR3 amino acids: CASSLGTPLSAQYF. CDR3 bases: TGTGCCAGCAGCTTGGGAACTCCCCTAAGCGCGCAGTATTTT.

V gene TRBV6-6 combines with J gene TRBJ2-2, with 7 bases matching TRBD1. The CDR3 is 15 residues long. The V gene end was trimmed by 7 bases and the J gene end by 6 bases; junction bases not matched to a gene: 11. Germline V gene data show CDR1 as MNHNY and CDR2 as SVGAGI (reference sequence). The CDR3 sequence: CASTRETGSAGELFF. The DNA of the CDR3 is TGTGCCAGCACCCGCGAGACAGGGAGCGCCGGGGAGCTGTTTTTT.

Turning to this clone: The sample carries other DNA sequences with the same CDR3. This chain connects TRBV9 to TRBJ1-1; D remains ambiguous. Between the trimmed V and J ends, which lost 0 bases and 6 bases, there was a span of 12 bases. CDR3 length equals 14 residues. CDR1 is SGDLS and CDR2 is YYNGEE in the germline V gene. CDR3 sequence (DNA): TGTGCCAGCAGCGTAGGGTTCCGGGGATCTGAAGCTTTCTTT. It is translated as CASSVGFRGSEAFF.

The rearrangement uses TRBV10-3 and TRBJ1-1; TRBD1 aligns across 8 bases. Per the germline V gene, CDR1 is ENHRY and CDR2 is SYGVKD. V lost 5 bases to trimming and J lost 6 bases; unmatched junction nucleotides: 2. The CDR3 covers 12 residues. The CDR3 bases are TGTGCCATCAGTCAACAGGGGGCTGAAGCTTTCTTT. Residues: CAISQQGAEAFF.